The clone carrying this TCR beta chain has only a few counts. The antigen remains undetermined. Other DNA sequences of this sample code for an identical CDR3. This record comes from a study of T cell responses to AZD1222 COVID-19 vaccine. Study results and limitations: There were mostly white British donors and more females than males, and clonal diversity was possibly underestimated. Baseline serostatus was positive in only six or seven AZD1222 recipients.

Method: immunoSEQ multiplex PCR; TCRdb's copy keeps in-frame clones and lacks some. The data show 13,000 to 15,000 clones, approximately 84% seen once. Germline-derived CDR1 and CDR2 are MNHEY and SVGAGI. Trimming stripped 2 bases from V and 1 base from J, with 5 bases between. The CDR3 totals 13 residues. Investigators merged groups given second doses at roughly 4 or roughly 12 weeks. This sequence originates from an adult who received the AZD1222 COVID-19 vaccine. The sample consisted of peripheral blood, taken 28 days after the second AZD1222 dose. The chain links TRBV6-5 to TRBJ1-1; D is unclear. The CDR3 here is CASSYRGNTEAFF. CDR3 in DNA: TGTGCCAGCAGTTACCGTGGGAACACTGAAGCTTTCTTT.